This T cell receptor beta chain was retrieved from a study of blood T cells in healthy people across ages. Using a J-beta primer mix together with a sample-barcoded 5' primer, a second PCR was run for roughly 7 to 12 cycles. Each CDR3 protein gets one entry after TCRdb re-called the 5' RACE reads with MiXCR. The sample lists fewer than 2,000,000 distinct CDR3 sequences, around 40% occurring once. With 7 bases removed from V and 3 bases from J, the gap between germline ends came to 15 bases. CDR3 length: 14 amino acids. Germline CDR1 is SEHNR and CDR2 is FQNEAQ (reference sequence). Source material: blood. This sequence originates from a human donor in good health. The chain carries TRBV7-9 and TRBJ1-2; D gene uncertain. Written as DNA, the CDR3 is TGTGCCAGCACGCTCGTGGGCCGAGACTATGGCTACACCTTC. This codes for CASTLVGRDYGYTF.